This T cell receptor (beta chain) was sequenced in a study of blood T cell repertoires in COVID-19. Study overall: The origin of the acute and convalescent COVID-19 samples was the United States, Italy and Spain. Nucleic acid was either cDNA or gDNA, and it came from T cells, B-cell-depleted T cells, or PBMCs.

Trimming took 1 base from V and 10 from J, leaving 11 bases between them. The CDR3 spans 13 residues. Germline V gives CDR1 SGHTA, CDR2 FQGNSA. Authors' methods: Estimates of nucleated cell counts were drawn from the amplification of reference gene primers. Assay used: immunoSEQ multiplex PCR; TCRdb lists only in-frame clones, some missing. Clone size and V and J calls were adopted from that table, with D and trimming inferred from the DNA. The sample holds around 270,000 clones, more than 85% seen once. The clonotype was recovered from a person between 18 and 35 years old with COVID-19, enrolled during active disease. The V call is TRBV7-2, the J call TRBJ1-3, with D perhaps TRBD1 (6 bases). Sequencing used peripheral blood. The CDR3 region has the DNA TGTGCCAGCAGCTTAGTAGCAGGGGAAACCATATATTTT. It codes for CASSLVAGETIYF. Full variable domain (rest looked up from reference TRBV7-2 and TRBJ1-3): GAGVSQSPSNKVTEKGKDVELRCDPISGHTALYWYRQSLGQGLEFLIYFQGNSAPDKSGLPSDRFSAERTGGSVSTLTIQRTQQEDSAVYLCASSLVAGETIYFGEGSWLTVV.